This TCR beta chain originates from a study of cytomegalovirus exposure and HLA in healthy donors (dated by TCRdb to the late 2010s). As for the study more broadly: According to an earlier analysis of a few hundred of the donors, 150 million to 200 million T cells yielded 120 million or so unique TCR beta sequences and about 300 Gb of sequence data. Of the roughly 400 genotyped donors, roughly 80% were placed in the genetic ancestry cluster associated with self-reported Caucasian donors. The study aimed to test whether signatures of past pathogen exposure could be identified by cataloging public T cell receptors. In a later genetic analysis, genome-wide SNP genotypes for 398 of the 666 donors were used, and that subset was treated as a discovery cohort. All discovery cohort repertoires had been generated on a single sequencing platform. Along with the roughly 700-subject first cohort, a separate validation cohort of over 90 different subjects was used. In a later analysis, previously published TCR beta repertoires from some 640 donors were re-analyzed and high-resolution HLA genotyping was added so that TCR occurrence patterns could be studied. The number of typed donors differed by locus: roughly 620-640 for A, B, C, DRB1 and DQB1; 500 to 550 for DQA1; approximately 600 for DPA1; and 450 to 480 for DPB1. Donor age, sex, ethnicity and CMV serostatus were compiled alongside the repertoire data. Rather than using new phenotypic data, the later analysis identified candidate immune exposures from TCR beta sequences and from how often those sequences occurred across donors. To predict cytomegalovirus infection status, the study combined high-throughput TCR immunosequencing, statistical association of individual TCRs with disease status, and machine learning. HLA typing included class I and class II loci at four-digit resolution. About 280 gigabases of sequencing data and approximately 85 million unique TCR sequences were included in an early release covering 550 to 800 HLA-typed donors. Among approximately 370 genotyped donors of the cohort, an average of around 250,000 unique TCR beta nucleotide sequences was sequenced per donor, of which about 19% were non-productive. An earlier analysis of some 600 of the donors applied high-throughput TCR beta sequencing to assess whether each TCR beta V gene segment acted as functional or pseudogenic. The study profiled the T cell repertoires of about 720 subjects by immunosequencing and related them to cytomegalovirus serostatus. Roughly five DR-DQ haplotypes were handled as single units for association and clustering because linkage in the cohort was strong.

The cohort comprised 710 or so healthy bone marrow donors. At the time of sampling, all cohort members were nominally healthy, though unrecorded immune exposures were likely present. The donor was CMV seronegative and was included in the group of 352 seronegative cohort members. A peripheral blood sample was collected from each donor, and TCR beta sequencing was performed on peripheral blood mononuclear cells. The Qiagen DNeasy Blood Extraction Kit was used to extract genomic DNA from the blood cell samples. Points the paper makes about the study in general: Correlated functional status among segregating V segments might be attributable to linkage disequilibrium, but an unknown experimental factor could not be ruled out. While some public TCRs were present in many individuals, most TCR sequences turned up only very rarely across donors. In this cohort, only TCR beta chains were sequenced, and detectable features were limited by the absence of alpha or paired-chain data. A cluster of highly shared sequence variants was judged likely to be a technical artifact of the sequencing pipeline. Three of the identified cytomegalovirus-associated TCR beta chains were confirmed in vitro to be specific for cytomegalovirus antigens. When HLA alleles, especially DR and DQ, strongly co-occurred, TCR associations were difficult to assign to individual alleles. A total of 150 to 200 TCR beta chains were listed by the study as associated with cytomegalovirus. The classifier was reported to diagnose cytomegalovirus status with high specificity and sensitivity in both the original cohort and the validation cohort. For the cohort, immune exposure information was limited to CMV serostatus. Because HLA typing was missing for some donors at each locus, association tests included only the typed subset. According to a later analysis, parvovirus B19, influenza, CMV and Epstein-Barr virus appeared linked to several top co-occurrence clusters. According to a later genetic analysis, donors in an Asian-associated ancestry cluster had fewer N-insertions in productive TCRs than the approximately 650-donor mean. Because the 87-base-pair reads could not distinguish some IMGT-functional V segments, including TRBV6-2 and TRBV6-3, those segments were excluded. According to a later analysis, TCR association rates differed among HLA loci, with DRB1 alleles showing the most associated TCRs and HLA-C alleles showing the fewest. A later analysis associated 16,951 TCR beta sequences with specific HLA alleles at a false discovery rate of 0.05. The authors suggested that the approach could potentially be extended to other disease states and immunological phenotypes. Presence/absence analyses assumed roughly uniform sequencing depth across donors, an assumption that may not hold. In a later analysis, HLA-associated TCR beta chains were found to be more clonally expanded and to have lower generation probabilities than equally common non-associated chains. Most CMV-associated TCR beta chains appeared to be HLA-restricted in a later analysis, and the HLA associations seemed to be driven largely by CMV exposure. An earlier analysis of some 560 of the donors showed that most TCR beta V segments appeared in productive rearrangements either about 87% or about 30% of the time, which broadly matched IMGT annotations. A further reported finding was that TCR beta sequences accurately predicted the HLA-A and HLA-B alleles for most subjects in the first cohort. Because counts were too low, 15 to 20 rarely observed V segments, including chromosome 9 orphons, were left out of the earlier analysis of some 640 of the donors. A later genetic analysis associated a missense DCLRE1C variant with V-gene and J-gene trimming of TCR beta chains, and an independent cohort replicated the association.

Preparation of the library involved the immunoSEQ multiplex PCR assay. For the multiplex PCR, a mixture combining 60 forward primers for TCR Vbeta segments and 13 reverse primers for TCR Jbeta segments was used. A multiplex PCR assay on genomic DNA amplified the CDR3 region of rearranged TCR beta genes. Amplified TCR beta libraries were sequenced as 87-base-pair reads on the Illumina HiSeq System. The authors' analysis ran thus. A later analysis tallied 75 million to 95 million unique TCR beta chains across the roughly 610 repertoires, and about 10 million of those chains were shared by two or more donors. Raw reads were error-corrected and collapsed into unique sequences with a nearest-neighbor algorithm that merged closely related sequences to remove PCR and sequencing errors. To assign V, D and J gene segments, CDR3 sequences were aligned to IMGT reference sequences. For a sequence to be retained, a match of at least six nucleotides to both a V gene segment and a J gene segment was required. Rearrangements were classified as productive when the CDR3 lacked stop codons and remained in frame with V and J, and all other rearrangements were classified as non-productive. Following IMGT convention, CDR3 was defined as the stretch from the second conserved V-encoded cysteine up to the conserved J-encoded phenylalanine. Sequences without an unambiguous match to a single V gene segment were excluded from the earlier analysis of almost 600 of the donors. An earlier analysis of around 600 of the donors classified V segments as functional when productive rearrangements were above 56.7% and as segregating when the standard deviation between donors was above 5%. A statistical classification framework was built to diagnose cytomegalovirus status from the catalog of TCR beta chain sequences. A later analysis assigned V and J genes by comparing TCR nucleotide sequences with IMGT/GENE-DB human TR gene sequences. A later analysis assigned CDR3 sequences and most-parsimonious VDJ recombination scenarios with the TCRdist pipeline. In a later analysis, every TCR beta chain was defined by the combination of its CDR3 amino acid sequence and its V-gene family, and reads without a unique V-gene family were dropped. To address suspected cross-contamination and a sequencing artifact, a later analysis removed some 620 highly shared, low-generation-probability nucleotide sequences. For each public chain, a later analysis derived a clonal expansion index from normalized ranks of inferred template counts within each repertoire. A later analysis computed generation probabilities with a VDJ recombination model fitted to out-of-frame rearrangements, and checked the results against IGoR. Hypergeometric tests were used in a later analysis to score TCR-TCR, TCR-HLA and TCR-CMV co-occurrence, with a repertoire-size bias correction applied to the TCR pairs. False discovery rates were estimated in a later analysis by permuting HLA or CMV assignments 20 times. In a later analysis, co-occurring TCRs were grouped using DBSCAN, with TCRdist sequence similarity added in when clustering inside HLA-allele-positive subsets. For co-occurrence clustering, repertoires with fewer than 30,000 or more than 120,000 public chains were excluded, along with five or six repertoires with anomalous nucleotide sharing. Held by TCRdb, this immuneACCESS table contains in-frame sequences only and omits some clones. Under half of the omission traces to an unresolved V gene where checked; the cause of the rest is unknown. V and J calls and clone size are as listed in that table; D and trimming were resolved from the DNA. Here the sample has over 95,000 clones; around 77% occur a single time. Of the sample, approximately 8% is held by the ten largest clones.

Counted from cysteine to phenylalanine, this CDR3 has 16 amino acids. Of all the DNA, just the CDR3 is kept, 48 bases in frame from base 1. Relative to germline, V is missing 5 bases and J is missing 1 base, with 9 bases of the junction outside any gene match. CDR1 and CDR2, per the germline V gene, are SGHVS and FQNEAQ. Comments on this clone: Its recognized antigen is unknown. No base-level quality is on record; no much larger clone is a single base apart.

The sequence links TRBV7-8 to TRBJ1-1, with 8 bases aligning to TRBD1. The receptor was derived from a female donor in good health and CMV-seronegative. What was sequenced was PBMCs. Read as DNA, the sequence is TGTGCCAGCAGCCCCCGACAGGGGAGGACGAACACTGAAGCTTTCTTT. This is translated as CASSPRQGRTNTEAFF.